The clone carrying this T cell receptor (beta chain) was seen ten or more times. Its antigen is as yet unknown. The CDR3 is made up of 11 amino acids. V gave up 3 bases and J gave up 7 bases, with 6 bases separating them. Germline assignment: CDR1 SGHDN and CDR2 FVKESK. These data come from a study of Graves' ophthalmopathy and Graves' hyperthyroidism. Looking at the study overall: Specimen type is peripheral blood, obtained at initial diagnosis before any treatment.

Study observations and caveats: Most expanded thyroid clonotypes above 0.001 frequency also appeared in blood. The model reached roughly 71% sensitivity and around 74% specificity for predicting ophthalmopathy progression.

The authors amplified TCR beta CDR3 regions from RNA transcripts. In the first round, RT-PCR was carried out with HTBI primers, and a multiplex PCR formed the second round. In TCRdb, the multiplex PCR reads were re-called with MiXCR into one record per CDR3 protein. Of 350,000 to 400,000 distinct CDR3 sequences listed, 18% are singletons. The V and J genes are TRBV14 and TRBJ1-2; D not resolved. The receptor was isolated from a woman under 30 with Graves' ophthalmopathy. Sample: peripheral blood. In nucleotides, the CDR3 is TGTGCCAGCAGCCACCAAGGTGGCTACACCTTC. Its translation: CASSHQGGYTF. Filled out from reference TRBV14 and TRBJ1-2, the complete variable domain reads EAGVTQFPSHSVIEKGQTVTLRCDPISGHDNLYWYRRVMGKEIKFLLHFVKESKQDESGMPNNRFLAERTGGTYSTLKVQPAELEDSGVYFCASSHQGGYTFGSGTRLTVV.